Below are 19 T cell receptor beta chains sequenced from a single sample in a study of blood T cell repertoires in COVID-19. Here immunoSEQ multiplex PCR was the method, and the copy in TCRdb shows in-frame clones only, minus some. The sample yields 35,000 to 50,000 clones, nearly 90% seen once. Material: peripheral blood. The receptors stem from a man in his fifties or sixties with acute or convalescent COVID-19.

This chain uses TRBV3-1 (or the pseudogene TRBV3-2) with TRBJ2-2; possibly TRBD1 for D (6 bases). Germline CDR1 reads LGHDT; CDR2 reads YNNKEL (reference sequence). Deletions cut 3 bases from V and 5 bases from J, with 16 bases between. The CDR3 extends over 16 amino acids. DNA for the CDR3: TGTGCCAGCAGCCATTCGGGTCAGGGGTTTACCGGGGAGCTGTTTTTT. Protein: CASSHSGQGFTGELFF.

The chain has TRBV6-4 and TRBJ1-2, with TRBD1 as a possible D gene (5 bases). V lost 0 bases, J lost 4 bases, and 15 bases lay in between. Germline V gene sequence: CDR1 MRHNA, CDR2 SNTAGT. The CDR3 runs to 16 residues. The CDR3 nucleotides read TGTGCCAGCAGTGACTCTGGTAGGGAGGGGTTCTATGGCTACACCTTC. Amino acid sequence: CASSDSGREGFYGYTF.

The chain carries TRBV5-1 and TRBJ2-7; 9 bases map to TRBD1. J was trimmed by 5 bases and V by 3 bases; bases with no gene match: 6. CDR1 and CDR2 from the germline V gene are SGHRS and YFSETQ. The CDR3 runs 14 residues. This CDR3 is CASSSGTGPHEQYF. DNA for the CDR3: TGCGCCAGCAGCTCCGGGACAGGGCCCCACGAGCAGTACTTC.

The chain is built from TRBV5-1 and TRBJ2-1; D possibly corresponds to TRBD1 (6 bases). The V and J ends lost 4 bases and 3 bases respectively, with 14 bases between them. Per the germline V gene, CDR1 is SGHRS and CDR2 is YFSETQ. There are 15 residues in the CDR3. The CDR3: CASSVRDNVYNEQFF. The CDR3 DNA reads TGCGCCAGCAGCGTGAGGGACAATGTCTACAATGAGCAGTTCTTC.

The chain is built from TRBV7-9 and TRBJ2-1, with D possibly being TRBD1 (6 bases). CDR1 and CDR2 (germline): SEHNR, FQNEAQ (reference sequence). V was cut by 8 bases and J by 10 bases, with 18 bases left in between. The CDR3 totals 13 residues. The chain's CDR3 is CASRPGTREEQFF. CDR3 coding DNA: TGTGCCAGCCGCCCCGGGACACGTGAAGAGCAGTTCTTC.

V usage is TRBV21-1 and J usage is TRBJ1-2; the D call of TRBD1 is as the table states it, not checked on the DNA. TRBV21-1 is flagged as a pseudogene. The CDR3 is 19 residues long. CDR3 amino acids: CASSKYLQGARAVLCGYTF. The CDR3, as DNA: TGTGCCAGCAGCAAATACCTCCAGGGGGCCCGGGCCGTGTTGTGTGGCTACACCTTC.

The gene calls are TRBV3-1 (or the pseudogene TRBV3-2) and TRBJ2-5; tentatively, D is TRBD2 (6 bases). From germline, CDR1 is LGHDT and CDR2 YNNKEL (reference sequence). This CDR3 has 13 residues. Trimming removed 4 bases from V and 4 bases from J, with 10 bases in between. CDR3 sequence: CASSRTSIETQYF. CDR3 nucleotides: TGTGCCAGCAGCCGAACTAGCATAGAGACCCAGTACTTC.

The gene calls are TRBV4-3 and TRBJ2-7; 7 bases match TRBD2. Germline V gives CDR1 LGHNA, CDR2 YSLEER. V shed 3 bases, J shed 1 base, and the junction held 6 bases outside the gene matches. The CDR3 length is 15 residues. The CDR3 protein is CASSQMGGDSYEQYF. The CDR3 DNA reads TGCGCCAGCAGCCAGATGGGGGGGGATTCCTACGAGCAGTACTTC.

V and J are TRBV5-5 and TRBJ1-3; 7 nucleotides align to TRBD1. Germline V gives CDR1 SGHKS, CDR2 YYEKEE (reference sequence). J lost 4 bases, V lost 2 bases, and 0 bases had no gene match. This CDR3 contains 13 residues. CDR3 region: CASSFRGGNTIYF. The CDR3 nucleotides read TGTGCCAGCAGCTTCAGGGGGGGAAACACCATATATTTT.

The chain carries TRBV2 and TRBJ2-1, with TRBD2 matching 8 bases. Germline V gene sequence: CDR1 SNHLY, CDR2 FYNNEI. CDR3 size: 15 residues. V trimming: 5 bases; J trimming: 5 bases; junction bases outside the gene matches: 8. CDR3: CASSPTGTRHNEQFF. The CDR3 DNA sequence: TGTGCCAGCAGTCCAACCGGGACTAGACACAATGAGCAGTTCTTC.

The chain uses TRBV30 and TRBJ2-1; TRBD2 matches 10 bases. The J segment lost 7 bases and the V segment lost 5 bases, leaving 8 bases of the junction unmatched. This CDR3 has 14 amino acids. CDR1 is GTSNPN, CDR2 SVGIG, per germline (reference sequence). CDR3 loop: CAWSAAGGPNEQFF. The CDR3 DNA reads TGTGCCTGGTCCGCAGCGGGGGGGCCAAATGAGCAGTTCTTC.

This clone was found a few times. The chain joins TRBV7-9 to TRBJ2-5, with D tentatively TRBD1 (6 bases). V was trimmed by 3 bases and J by 5 bases, leaving 16 bases between them. CDR3 length: 15 residues. Per germline, CDR1 SEHNR and CDR2 FQNEAQ (reference sequence). The CDR3 here is CASSFPQGSHETQYF. In DNA, the CDR3 is TGTGCCAGCAGCTTCCCACAGGGTTCTCACGAGACCCAGTACTTC.

The rearrangement links TRBV19 to TRBJ1-5; the match to TRBD1 covers 11 bases. The CDR3 has 17 residues. Unmatched junction bases numbered 4, after V lost 3 bases and J lost 0 bases. The V gene's germline CDR1 is LNHDA and CDR2 SQIVND (reference sequence). DNA of the CDR3: TGTGCCAGTAGTATGGGGGACAGGGGGTTTAGCAATCAGCCCCAGCATTTT. This translates into CASSMGDRGFSNQPQHF.

The rearrangement joins TRBV19 to TRBJ1-2; TRBD1 aligns across 7 bases. With 4 bases clipped from V and 4 bases from J, the junction kept 9 bases outside the gene matches. The CDR3 length is 15 residues. CDR1 and CDR2 (germline): LNHDA, SQIVND (reference sequence). The CDR3 DNA sequence: TGTGCCAGTAGTACCCTACCGGGACAGTCCTATGGCTACACCTTC. This codes for CASSTLPGQSYGYTF.

This clone was picked up one time. This chain links TRBV7-2 with TRBJ1-3, with D unresolved. CDR3 size: 16 residues. The V gene's germline CDR1 is SGHTA and CDR2 FQGNSA. V lost 5 bases to trimming and J lost 0 bases, with 14 bases between them. CDR3 amino acids: CASSVNRASSGNTIYF. CDR3 nucleotide sequence: TGTGCCAGCAGCGTCAACAGAGCCAGCTCTGGAAACACCATATATTTT.

This chain links TRBV9 with TRBJ1-2; D may be TRBD1 (5 bases). The CDR3 totals 12 residues. In germline, CDR1 is SGDLS, CDR2 YYNGEE. V lost 6 bases and J 8 bases, leaving 14 bases between the germline ends. The CDR3 DNA sequence: TGTGCCAGCAACCAGGGAATTATGGGCTACACCTTC. It is translated as CASNQGIMGYTF.

The rearrangement links TRBV7-6 to TRBJ2-3; D is ambiguous. Trimming shortened V by 3 bases and J by 6 bases, and 4 bases separated the two germline ends. Germline-derived CDR1 and CDR2 are SGHVS and FNYEAQ. This CDR3 contains 11 residues. The CDR3 DNA follows: TGTGCCAGCAGCTTTAGCGATACGCAGTATTTT. Translating it yields CASSFSDTQYF.

The CDR3 reads CAWSGSGNTIYF. In nucleotides, the CDR3 is TGTGCCTGGAGCGGGTCTGGAAACACCATATATTTT. The J gene is TRBJ1-3, the V gene TRBV30; D is undetermined. Between the trimmed V and J ends, which lost 3 bases and 1 base, there was a span of 4 bases. This CDR3 is 12 amino acids long. Germline values: CDR1 GTSNPN, CDR2 SVGIG (reference sequence).

This chain joins TRBV19 and TRBJ2-5; 11 positions agree with TRBD2. In germline, CDR1 is LNHDA, CDR2 SQIVND (reference sequence). The J segment lost 2 bases and the V segment lost 10 bases, leaving 9 bases of the junction unmatched. The CDR3 runs to 15 residues. CDR3 loop: CATKSTSGGQETQYF. The DNA for the CDR3 is TGTGCCACCAAAAGTACTAGCGGGGGACAAGAGACCCAGTACTTC.